The 24 T cell receptor beta chains below all came from one sample that was sequenced in a study of cytomegalovirus exposure and HLA in healthy donors (dated by TCRdb to about 2017). The library was produced with the immunoSEQ multiplex PCR assay. For the multiplex PCR, a mixture combining 60 forward primers for TCR Vbeta segments and 13 reverse primers for TCR Jbeta segments was used. The clones in this table, taken by TCRdb from immuneACCESS, are in-frame only. Not every clone is retained; where verified, under half of the shortfall comes from an unresolved V gene, and the cause of the rest is unknown. The sample table records about 160,000 clones; more than 80% of these occur just once. Roughly 7.5% of the sample rests with the top ten. The sequencing input was PBMCs. These receptors all stem from a woman aged 25 to 39 in good health and CMV-seropositive.

This rearrangement joins TRBV6-6 to TRBJ1-1, with D uncertain. The germline V and J ends were trimmed by 7 bases and 1 base, with 13 bases remaining between them. CDR1 and CDR2 from the germline V gene are MNHNY and SVGAGI (reference sequence). CDR3 length equals 14 residues. The CDR3 region has the DNA TGTGCCAGCACTAATTGGCGGGGGAACACTGAAGCTTTCTTT. This codes for CASTNWRGNTEAFF.

The genes are TRBV27 and TRBJ2-5; TRBD1 is a possible D gene (6 bases). TRBJ2-7 explains the end of the DNA better; the J call may be wrong. CDR1 and CDR2 (germline): MNHEY, SMNVEV (reference sequence). The CDR3 is 16 amino acids. CDR3 in amino acids: CASSPSSGTKTYEQYF. For the CDR3, the DNA is TGTGCCAGCAGTCCGTCATCCGGGACAAAGACTTACGAGCAGTACTTC.

A few counts support this clone. The chain carries TRBV19 and TRBJ2-6; D remains unclear. Germline CDR1 and CDR2: LNHDA and SQIVND (reference sequence). The length of the CDR3 is 16 residues. V was clipped by 6 bases and J by 0 bases, with 12 bases between them. CDR3 bases: TGTGCCAGTAGCGTCAGGTTTAGCTCTGGGGCCAACGTCCTGACTTTC. Its translation: CASSVRFSSGANVLTF.

This clone has just a few counts. The gene calls are TRBV7-9 and TRBJ1-5; no clear D gene. This CDR3 spans 15 amino acids. V gave up 4 bases and J gave up 9 bases, with 19 bases separating them. CDR1 is SEHNR, CDR2 FQNEAQ, per germline (reference sequence). The CDR3 DNA reads TGTGCCAGCAGCTCTTCTAGGGAGGGCCAAGGGCCCCAGCATTTT. This translates into CASSSSREGQGPQHF.

This clone was counted a single time. The rearrangement uses TRBV19 and TRBJ2-2; TRBD1 matches 8 bases. Germline V gives CDR1 LNHDA, CDR2 SQIVND (reference sequence). The CDR3 has 17 amino acids. Trimming cost V 4 bases and J 5 bases; bases outside gene matches: 12. CDR3 loop: CASSTFFGQGSTGELFF. CDR3 nucleotide sequence: TGTGCCAGTAGTACCTTCTTCGGACAGGGAAGTACCGGGGAGCTGTTTTTT.

The chain uses TRBV6-6 and TRBJ1-3, with D tentatively TRBD1 (6 bases). The germline V and J ends were trimmed by 2 bases and 3 bases, with 11 bases remaining between them. In germline, CDR1 is MNHNY, CDR2 SVGAGI (reference sequence). This CDR3 is built from 15 residues. The CDR3 is CASSYRRDIGNTIYF. The CDR3 region has the DNA TGTGCCAGCAGTTACCGCCGGGACATTGGAAACACCATATATTTT.

The chain uses TRBV6-1 and TRBJ2-5; unclear D gene. The V gene lost 1 base and the J gene lost 2 bases, with 8 bases spanning the gap. CDR1 and CDR2 (germline): MNHNS, SASEGT. This CDR3 spans 14 amino acids. Here the CDR3 reads CASSEGWAQETQYF. The CDR3 DNA sequence: TGTGCCAGCAGTGAAGGGTGGGCGCAAGAGACCCAGTACTTC.

The V gene is TRBV4-2, the J gene TRBJ1-2; tentative D call: TRBD1 (5 bases). The germline V and J ends were trimmed by 1 base and 5 bases, with 17 bases remaining between them. Germline V gene lookup returns CDR1 LGHNA and CDR2 YNFKEQ. CDR3 length equals 16 residues. Written as DNA, the CDR3 is TGTGCCAGCAGCCAAGCCGAGGGGCGGGGCTTATATGGCTACACCTTC. The encoded protein is CASSQAEGRGLYGYTF.

This chain joins TRBV7-2 and TRBJ2-3; 8 positions agree with TRBD1. CDR3 size: 14 residues. After removal of 6 bases from V and 1 base from J, the junction contained 3 bases not matched to a gene. The germline gives CDR1 SGHTA, CDR2 FQGNSA. The DNA for the CDR3 is TGTGCCAGCAGAGTGACAGGGGGCACAGATACGCAGTATTTT. This codes for CASRVTGGTDTQYF. The full variable domain, in which reference TRBV7-2 and TRBJ2-3 provide the parts outside the CDR3, is GAGVSQSPSNKVTEKGKDVELRCDPISGHTALYWYRQSLGQGLEFLIYFQGNSAPDKSGLPSDRFSAERTGGSVSTLTIQRTQQEDSAVYLCASRVTGGTDTQYFGPGTRLTVL.

The rearrangement links TRBV19 to TRBJ2-2; 12 nucleotides match TRBD2. CDR1 and CDR2 from the germline V gene are LNHDA and SQIVND (reference sequence). This CDR3 has 20 amino acids. V lost 3 bases to trimming and J lost 3 bases; unmatched junction nucleotides: 14. CDR3 in amino acids: CASSILLTALAGGYTGELFF. The CDR3, as DNA: TGTGCCAGTAGTATTCTCCTAACTGCACTAGCGGGGGGATACACCGGGGAGCTGTTTTTT.

The chain combines TRBV19 with TRBJ1-2; D gene ambiguous. This CDR3 spans 14 amino acids. Germline loops: CDR1 LNHDA, CDR2 SQIVND (reference sequence). V was shortened by 4 bases and J by 6 bases, with 15 bases between the two germline ends. The CDR3 DNA reads as TGTGCCAGTAGTAAAACTGACCGACGGGATGGCTACACCTTC. This translates into CASSKTDRRDGYTF.

This clone showed up just once. An end of the junction differs from the germline gene, which may be a read error. This chain uses TRBV4-1 with TRBJ2-7, with TRBD1 matching over 10 bases. The CDR3 contains 15 residues. CDR1 and CDR2 (germline): MGHRA, YSYEKL. CDR3 loop: CASSQDVLFRDRGEF. Written as DNA, the CDR3 is TGCGCCAGCAGCCAAGATGTGCTTTTCCGGGACAGGGGAGAATTC.

The chain links TRBV6-6 to TRBJ1-1; 8 bases map to TRBD1. The CDR3 length is 15 residues. Germline lookup yields CDR1 MNHNY and CDR2 SVGAGI (reference sequence). The J segment lost 6 bases and the V segment lost 5 bases, leaving 11 bases of the junction unmatched. In DNA, the CDR3 is TGTGCCAGCAGTCCATATACGACAGGGGCCCCTGAAGCTTTCTTT. Amino acids: CASSPYTTGAPEAFF.

With respect to this clone: The sample has other DNA sequences that encode this CDR3 too. The rearrangement joins TRBV5-1 to TRBJ1-3; 8 bases fit TRBD1. J lost 3 bases, V lost 3 bases, and 11 bases had no gene match. Germline V gene sequence: CDR1 SGHRS, CDR2 YFSETQ. The CDR3 extends over 17 amino acids. The CDR3 sequence is CASSSGTGGGYGNTIYF. The CDR3 DNA sequence: TGCGCCAGCAGCTCCGGGACAGGCGGCGGCTATGGAAACACCATATATTTT.

The V call is TRBV5-6, the J call TRBJ1-5; 10 nucleotides agree with TRBD1. From germline, CDR1 is SGHDT and CDR2 YYEEEE. The CDR3 runs 14 residues. V shed 3 bases, J shed 7 bases, and the junction held 4 bases outside the gene matches. The CDR3 DNA reads as TGTGCCAGCAGCTGGGGACAGGGGCAGCAGCCCCAGCATTTT. Translating gives CASSWGQGQQPQHF. The full variable domain, its missing parts supplied by reference TRBV5-6 and TRBJ1-5, is DAGVTQSPTHLIKTRGQQVTLRCSPKSGHDTVSWYQQALGQGPQFIFQYYEEEERQRGNFPDRFSGHQFPNYSSELNVNALLLGDSALYLCASSWGQGQQPQHFGDGTRLSIL.

The rearrangement uses TRBV11-2 and TRBJ2-3; D not certain. The CDR3 sequence is 14 residues long. V was shortened by 8 bases and J by 0 bases, with 12 bases between the two germline ends. Germline V gene lookup returns CDR1 SGHAT and CDR2 FQNNGV. CDR3 loop: CASLAVPSTDTQYF. CDR3 DNA sequence: TGTGCCAGCTTGGCGGTTCCTAGCACAGATACGCAGTATTTT.

The rearrangement uses TRBV2 and TRBJ2-2; 11 bases are shared with TRBD2. There are 20 residues in the CDR3. The V segment lost 8 bases and the J segment 2 bases; nucleotides outside the gene matches: 19. CDR1 and CDR2 from the germline V gene are SNHLY and FYNNEI. CDR3 nucleotides: TGTGCCAGCCGGGGTGTGGATTACGTAGCGGGGGGGCCCAACACCGGGGAGCTGTTTTTT. Encoded protein: CASRGVDYVAGGPNTGELFF.

The chain carries TRBV19 and TRBJ2-5, with D unclear. The CDR3 has 13 amino acids. From germline, CDR1 is LNHDA and CDR2 SQIVND (reference sequence). V was cut by 3 bases and J by 11 bases, with 16 bases left in between. The CDR3 DNA follows: TGTGCCAGTAGTATCAGTCTCCCGGAGTCGCAGTACTTC. Protein sequence: CASSISLPESQYF.

The chain combines TRBV28 with TRBJ2-5; 8 nucleotides match TRBD2. J lost 6 bases, V lost 6 bases, and 21 bases had no gene match. The CDR3 contains 18 residues. CDR1 and CDR2 (germline): MDHEN, SYDVKM. This CDR3 reads CASSYPFSPGLELQTQYF. The CDR3 DNA is TGTGCCAGCAGCTACCCCTTTTCGCCGGGACTAGAGCTTCAGACCCAGTACTTC.

V and J are TRBV6-6 and TRBJ1-2; 8 bases align to TRBD1. Germline CDR1 is MNHNY and CDR2 is SVGAGI (reference sequence). This CDR3 has 15 residues. The V and J ends lost 10 bases and 5 bases, in that order; junction bases with no gene match: 15. CDR3: CANSMDRAGPYGYTF. CDR3 bases: TGTGCCAATTCAATGGACAGGGCTGGCCCATATGGCTACACCTTC.

This clone was detected a few times. Additional DNA sequences in this sample encode the identical CDR3. V is TRBV5-8 and J is TRBJ1-2, with D possibly TRBD1 on 5 matching bases. The germline CDR1 and CDR2 sequences are SGHTS and YDEGEE. Trimming cost V 6 bases and J 0 bases, with 18 bases left between them. The CDR3 runs 16 residues. The CDR3 loop is CASTPAGERTNYGYTF. Here the CDR3 DNA reads TGTGCCAGCACACCCGCGGGGGAAAGAACTAACTATGGCTACACCTTC.

The gene calls are TRBV5-1 and TRBJ2-7, with D maybe TRBD1 (6 bases). This CDR3 has 13 amino acids. The ends were cut back, 4 bases at V and 3 bases at J, with 11 bases in the middle. Germline values: CDR1 SGHRS, CDR2 YFSETQ. In DNA form, the CDR3 reads TGCGCCAGCAGCACATCACAGGGCTACGAGCAGTACTTC. Residues: CASSTSQGYEQYF.

This clone was detected only a few times. The DNA of the CDR3 is TGTGCCTGGAGGGGACTTGGGACCGACGGTGACTCCTACAATGAGCAGTTCTTC. This gives the protein CAWRGLGTDGDSYNEQFF. The gene calls are TRBV30 and TRBJ2-1; tentative D call: TRBD2 (6 bases). Germline assignment: CDR1 GTSNPN and CDR2 SVGIG (reference sequence). The V end was cut by 3 bases, the J end by 0 bases, with 21 bases between. This CDR3 spans 18 amino acids.

This sequence joins TRBV14 and TRBJ2-4; possibly TRBD1 for D (6 bases). CDR3 length equals 14 residues. Germline assignment: CDR1 SGHDN and CDR2 FVKESK. V was trimmed by 4 bases and J by 8 bases, leaving 15 bases between them. The CDR3 reads CASSRGVSGDIQYF. The CDR3 DNA follows: TGTGCCAGCAGCCGTGGGGTTTCAGGGGACATTCAGTACTTC.